This TCR beta chain derives from a study of blood T cell repertoires in COVID-19. Study overall: Acute-phase and convalescent COVID-19 samples originated in the United States, Italy and Spain. T cells, B-cell-depleted T cells, or PBMCs provided the cDNA or gDNA that served as material.

Trimming stripped 6 bases from V and 0 bases from J, with 15 bases between. Per the germline V gene, CDR1 is MNHEY and CDR2 is SVGAGI. This CDR3 is built from 15 residues. Using immunoSEQ multiplex PCR, the repertoire was profiled, and TCRdb retains in-frame clones only, with some absent. The data hold approximately 99,000 clones, with around 84% observed a single time. This clone appeared once. This TCR was recovered from a woman aged 55 to 70 in a cohort sampled during active or convalescent COVID-19. The chain uses TRBV6-5 and TRBJ2-7, with D possibly being TRBD2 (6 bases). The specimen sequenced was peripheral blood. The CDR3 sequence: CASRISGSTSYEQYF. In nucleotides, the CDR3 is TGTGCCAGCAGGATAAGCGGGTCGACCTCCTACGAGCAGTACTTC.